This record covers a single T cell receptor (beta chain). As yet, its antigen is unknown. Expressed TCRB transcripts were sequenced after all isolated RNA was converted to cDNA. About 3.4 million reads on average were seen across naive, central memory and regulatory T cell samples. Assay used: immunoSEQ multiplex PCR; TCRdb lists only in-frame clones, some missing. Altogether 150,000 or so clones are present, roughly 59% being singletons, with the ten largest covering 0.08% to 0.095%. Germline loops: CDR1 SQVTM, CDR2 ANQGSEA. V was shortened by 6 bases and J by 4 bases, with 16 bases between the two germline ends. There are 14 residues in the CDR3. The sample comes from a study of beta chain features in type 1 diabetes. Study-wide findings and caveats: Unsettled here was the matter of whether HLA type influences TCRB rearrangement. People with Type 1 diabetes carried modestly yet significantly shorter TCRB CDR3s in all four CD4+ subsets. For patients, the naive, central memory and Treg TCRB repertoires appeared more alike than for healthy donors. More deletions and fewer insertions at VDJ junctions were seen in type 1 diabetes patients.

The TCR sequence derives from a man in his thirties or forties with type 1 diabetes. This rearrangement joins TRBV29-1 to TRBJ1-5, with D tentatively TRBD1 (5 bases). Sequencing used naive CD4+ T cells from blood. CDR3 DNA sequence: TGCAGCGTCGCCTGGGGCAGTCGAAATCAGCCCCAGCATTTT. This encodes CSVAWGSRNQPQHF.